This TCR beta chain appears in the sequencing data of a study of PD-L1 blockade in urothelial cancer. On the study more broadly: Males with urothelial cancer arising in the bladder constituted about 90% of the roughly 30 patients. Reported median T cell count for blood samples was some 140,000. Points from the study as a whole: Patients with below-median pretreatment blood clonality survived longer.

Trimming removed 5 bases from V and 11 bases from J; junction bases left unmatched: 8. CDR1 is MDHEN, CDR2 SYDVKM, per germline. The CDR3 loop spans 12 amino acids. A few counts support this clone. What it recognizes is unknown. Assay used: immunoSEQ multiplex PCR; TCRdb lists only in-frame clones, some missing. The data show approximately 100,000 clones, approximately 85% seen once. Patients suffered from locally advanced or metastatic urothelial carcinoma. This clonotype originated in a man over 45 with urothelial cancer. The chain joins TRBV28 to TRBJ1-1, with 7 bases aligning to TRBD1. Source: PBMCs, taken around atezolizumab (anti-PD-L1) treatment. Here the CDR3 reads CASSKTTGDAFF. In DNA form, the CDR3 reads TGTGCCAGCAGTAAAACTACAGGGGACGCTTTCTTT.